The 2 T cell receptor beta chains reported below all come from one sample, sequenced in a study of T cell repertoires in aging, cancer and after chemotherapy. TRB rearrangements spanning V, D and J were amplified using mixed TRB-A/B primers. Each CDR3 protein gets one entry after TCRdb re-called the multiplex PCR reads with MiXCR. The table shows 4,500 to 7,000 distinct CDR3 sequences, with around 41% occurring only once. TCR beta rearrangements were amplified from peripheral blood genomic DNA. The sequencing sample was made of blood. All receptors come from a human donor in good health.

The chain couples TRBV18 to TRBJ2-3; D gene ambiguous. The CDR3 consists of 12 residues. Germline V gene lookup returns CDR1 KGHSH and CDR2 LQKENI. Trimming cost V 2 bases and J 6 bases, with 6 bases left between them. CDR3 bases: TGTGCCAGCTCACCAAACAGTGATACGCAGTATTTT. It translates to CASSPNSDTQYF.

The chain's CDR3 is CASSYMVPGANTGELFF. DNA of the CDR3: TGTGCCAGCAGCTACATGGTACCAGGGGCGAACACCGGGGAGCTGTTTTTT. The chain couples TRBV7-6 to TRBJ2-2, with TRBD1 as a possible D gene (6 bases). This CDR3 comprises 17 residues. The germline gives CDR1 SGHVS, CDR2 FNYEAQ. Trimming took off 4 bases at V and 0 bases at J, with 15 bases between the two ends.